The clone carrying this TCR beta chain was observed many times. Antigen unknown. Researchers used two-round multiplex PCR to amplify TCR beta CDR3 starting from genomic DNA. For every TRBV and TRBJ gene, a specific primer was used in first-round PCR. TCRdb itself ran the multiplex PCR reads through MiXCR, one entry per CDR3 protein. The sample shows 25,000 to 30,000 distinct CDR3 sequences, approximately 38% of them seen only once. CDR1 LGHNA and CDR2 YNFKEQ come from the germline V gene. Trimming cost V 0 bases and J 4 bases; bases outside gene matches: 1. The CDR3 runs 15 residues. This specimen comes from a study of prognosis after radiotherapy for stage I lung cancer. Study-level information: There were over five patients whose tumors were squamous cell carcinoma and 11 to 13 whose tumors were adenocarcinoma.

General study points: With medians of about 10,000 versus 6,900, unique TCR clone counts fell after stereotactic body radiation therapy.

The chain carries TRBV4-2 and TRBJ2-7, with 12 positions matching TRBD2. This clonotype was obtained from a donor of 50 years or more with non-small cell lung cancer. This specimen consisted of PBMCs, obtained before or after stereotactic body radiation therapy (not recorded which). CDR3 in amino acids: CASSQETSGSYEQYF. The DNA for the CDR3 is TGTGCCAGCAGCCAAGAGACTAGCGGGAGTTACGAGCAGTACTTC.